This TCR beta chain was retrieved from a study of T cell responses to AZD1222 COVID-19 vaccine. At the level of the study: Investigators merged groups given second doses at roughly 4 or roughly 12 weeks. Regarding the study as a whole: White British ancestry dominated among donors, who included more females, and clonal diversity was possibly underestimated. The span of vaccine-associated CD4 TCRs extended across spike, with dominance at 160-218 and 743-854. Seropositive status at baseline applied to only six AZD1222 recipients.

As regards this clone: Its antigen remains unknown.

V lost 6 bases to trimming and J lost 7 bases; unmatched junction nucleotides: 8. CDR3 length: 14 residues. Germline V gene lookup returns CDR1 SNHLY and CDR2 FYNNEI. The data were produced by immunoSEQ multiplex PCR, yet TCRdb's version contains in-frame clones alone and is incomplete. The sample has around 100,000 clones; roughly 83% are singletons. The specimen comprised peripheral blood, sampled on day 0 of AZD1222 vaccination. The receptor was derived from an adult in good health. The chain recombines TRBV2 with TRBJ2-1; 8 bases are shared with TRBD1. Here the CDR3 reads CASSRQGTKNEQFF. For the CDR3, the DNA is TGTGCCAGCAGCAGACAGGGGACAAAAAATGAGCAGTTCTTC.